Listed here are 14 T cell receptor beta chains from one sample, sequenced in a study of blood T cell repertoires in COVID-19. The method was immunoSEQ multiplex PCR; TCRdb's version includes in-frame clones alone and lacks a portion of them. The data contain hundreds of thousands of clones, 85% of them singletons. The sequenced sample consisted of PBMCs or T cells enriched from blood (not recorded which). The source of these receptors is a woman between 45 and 60 years old with acute COVID-19.

This sequence joins TRBV5-4 and TRBJ2-5, with 7 bases identical to TRBD1. CDR3 length: 15 amino acids. Germline assignment: CDR1 SGHNT and CDR2 YYREEE (reference sequence). J was trimmed by 5 bases and V by 5 bases; bases with no gene match: 12. CDR3 residues: CASSSGTDRLETQYF. For the CDR3, the DNA is TGTGCCAGCAGTTCCGGGACAGATCGTTTGGAGACCCAGTACTTC.

Comments on this clone: Germline is not matched at one junction end, which may reflect a read error. V is TRBV5-1 and J is TRBJ1-2; 10 bases line up with TRBD1. The germline CDR1 and CDR2 sequences are SGHRS and YFSETQ. The CDR3 runs 14 residues. CDR3 DNA sequence: TGCGCCAGCAGCTTGGGTGACAGGGGGCCTCTCTCGGCCTTC. Translation gives CASSLGDRGPLSAF.

The V gene is TRBV9, the J gene TRBJ2-1, with 11 bases that match TRBD2. The V gene's germline CDR1 is SGDLS and CDR2 YYNGEE. V was clipped by 4 bases and J by 5 bases; unmatched bases: 5. The CDR3 has 15 residues. The CDR3 sequence is CASSPRTSGHNEQFF. The CDR3 coding sequence is TGTGCCAGCAGCCCCCGGACTAGCGGGCACAATGAGCAGTTCTTC.

The chain uses TRBV5-4 and TRBJ2-1; a weak D match, TRBD2 (6 bases). CDR1 and CDR2 (germline): SGHNT, YYREEE (reference sequence). V was cut by 2 bases and J by 1 base, with 16 bases left in between. CDR3 length: 17 amino acids. The DNA of the CDR3 is TGTGCCAGCAGCTTAATTAGCGGCCCCACTTCCTACAATGAGCAGTTCTTC. Amino acids: CASSLISGPTSYNEQFF.

The chain has TRBV19 and TRBJ2-5; TRBD1 aligns across 10 bases. The CDR3 sequence is 17 residues long. The V gene end was trimmed by 4 bases and the J gene end by 5 bases; junction bases not matched to a gene: 13. CDR1 LNHDA and CDR2 SQIVND come from the germline V gene (reference sequence). The CDR3 nucleotides read TGTGCCAGTAGTACCATAATCCGACAGGGGGCGGGTGAGACCCAGTACTTC. Translation: CASSTIIRQGAGETQYF. Drawing the rest from reference TRBV19 and TRBJ2-5, the complete variable domain is DGGITQSPKYLFRKEGQNVTLSCEQNLNHDAMYWYRQDPGQGLRLIYYSQIVNDFQKGDIAEGYSVSREKKESFPLTVTSAQKNPTAFYLCASSTIIRQGAGETQYFGPGTRLLVL.

The chain links TRBV7-9 to TRBJ1-1, with D unclear. Germline V gene sequence: CDR1 SEHNR, CDR2 FQNEAQ (reference sequence). Trimming removed 5 bases from V and 0 bases from J, with 7 bases in between. The CDR3 is 13 amino acids. For the CDR3, the DNA is TGTGCCAGCAGCAACGACATGAACACTGAAGCTTTCTTT. It translates to CASSNDMNTEAFF.

The rearrangement links TRBV2 to TRBJ2-2; perhaps TRBD1 as D (5 bases). The germline V gene has CDR1 SNHLY and CDR2 FYNNEI. The CDR3 is 14 amino acids. With 6 bases removed from V and 1 base from J, the gap between germline ends came to 9 bases. CDR3: CASSTTVNTGELFF. As DNA, the CDR3 is TGTGCCAGCAGCACGACAGTGAACACCGGGGAGCTGTTTTTT.

The chain joins TRBV19 to TRBJ1-1; no definite D call. The CDR3 spans 12 residues. The V end lost 6 bases, the J end lost 2 bases, and 7 bases lay between the germline ends. Germline values: CDR1 LNHDA, CDR2 SQIVND (reference sequence). CDR3 protein: CASRKSNTEAFF. Written as DNA, the CDR3 is TGTGCCAGTAGGAAGAGCAACACTGAAGCTTTCTTT.

The CDR3 loop reads CASSPHRGRGNQPQHF. DNA of the CDR3: TGTGCCAGCAGCCCCCACAGGGGTCGGGGCAATCAGCCCCAGCATTTT. The gene calls are TRBV7-2 and TRBJ1-5, with 7 bases lining up with TRBD1. The CDR3 length is 16 residues. Germline V gene sequence: CDR1 SGHTA, CDR2 FQGNSA. The ends lost 5 bases at V and 2 bases at J; junction bases unmatched: 9.

The chain has TRBV19 and TRBJ1-1, with a possible D match to TRBD1 (5 bases). CDR3 size: 17 residues. Germline assignment: CDR1 LNHDA and CDR2 SQIVND (reference sequence). With 3 bases removed from V and 1 base from J, the gap between germline ends came to 18 bases. CDR3 amino acids: CASSIWEGVDRNTEAFF. CDR3 in DNA: TGTGCCAGTAGTATTTGGGAAGGGGTTGATAGGAACACTGAAGCTTTCTTT.

In DNA, the CDR3 is TGCGCCAGCAGCTTAGGGTCAAGCGGCAACGAGCAGTACTTC. This gives the protein CASSLGSSGNEQYF. The gene calls are TRBV5-1 and TRBJ2-7; a weak D match, TRBD2 (5 bases). The CDR3 spans 14 residues. The germline gives CDR1 SGHRS, CDR2 YFSETQ. V was pared by 2 bases and J by 5 bases, with 14 bases between. The variable domain in full, with the rest retrieved from reference TRBV5-1 and TRBJ2-7, is KAGVTQTPRYLIKTRGQQVTLSCSPISGHRSVSWYQQTPGQGLQFLFEYFSETQRNKGNFPGRFSGRQFSNSRSEMNVSTLELGDSALYLCASSLGSSGNEQYFGPGTRLTVT.

The chain carries TRBV5-4 and TRBJ1-1; tentative D call: TRBD1 (5 bases). CDR3 length equals 14 residues. The V and J ends lost 3 bases and 8 bases respectively, with 17 bases between them. The germline CDR1 and CDR2 sequences are SGHNT and YYREEE (reference sequence). The chain's CDR3 is CASSSDILLGEAFF. The CDR3, as DNA: TGTGCCAGCAGCTCGGACATTCTTTTAGGGGAAGCTTTCTTT. The whole variable domain, filled in from reference TRBV5-4 and TRBJ1-1, reads ETGVTQSPTHLIKTRGQQVTLRCSSQSGHNTVSWYQQALGQGPQFIFQYYREEENGRGNFPPRFSGLQFPNYSSELNVNALELDDSALYLCASSSDILLGEAFFGQGTRLTVV.

This CDR3 reads CASSEDGGRSTEAFF. In nucleotides, the CDR3 is TGCGCCAGCAGTGAAGACGGGGGAAGGAGCACTGAAGCTTTCTTT. The chain carries TRBV10-2 and TRBJ1-1, with D perhaps TRBD1 (5 bases). Trimming stripped 3 bases from V and 4 bases from J, with 15 bases between. Germline CDR1 WSHSY, CDR2 SAAADI. This CDR3 has 15 amino acids.

The rearrangement joins TRBV19 to TRBJ1-1; 9 nucleotides match TRBD1. Germline V gene lookup returns CDR1 LNHDA and CDR2 SQIVND (reference sequence). V shed 6 bases and J 1 base; nucleotides not matched to a gene: 6. CDR3 length equals 15 residues. CDR3 DNA: TGTGCCAGTAGCAAGGACAGGGGCGCGAACACTGAAGCTTTCTTT. It specifies CASSKDRGANTEAFF.